Listed here is a single TCR beta chain. This clonotype was seen at least ten times. No antigen is known for it. One base away there is no much larger clone; base qualities are not given. Receptors were amplified or captured by PCR. These reads were obtained on an Illumina HiSeq 2500. TCR library preparation used molecular barcoding, with unique molecular identifiers applied to normalize quantification of the TCRbeta repertoire. TCRdb reprocessing: public reads trimmed at Q25 with fastp, clones called with MiXCR, in-frame beta chains kept. Rows with one shared CDR3 protein collapse into an entry with the most common genes and DNA. The sample table contains roughly 590,000 distinct CDR3 sequences; only one count was recorded for approximately 17% of them. The top ten clones comprise approximately 1% of the sample. The entry originates in a study of T-cell reconstitution after alpha-beta-depleted transplantation in children (TCRdb year 2016). Study-wide context: Using TCR repertoire profiling, the study quantitatively followed how T-cell immune reconstitution unfolded in children after TCRalphabeta/CD19-depleted allogeneic hematopoietic cell transplantation.

Source: PBMCs from the stem cell graft donor, taken from the stem cell graft. The receptor's source is a human donor who donated a stem cell graft to a child with acute myeloid leukemia.

The CDR3 corresponds to CASSLPPPNTEAFF. DNA sequence: TGTGCCAGCAGCTTACCTCCGCCGAACACTGAAGCTTTCTTT. The rearranged chain carries TRBV5-5 and TRBJ1-1, with the D segment identity uncertain. The CDR3 has 14 amino acids, counting the end cysteine and phenylalanine. Just CDR3 DNA is preserved here, 42 bases in frame from base 1. The germline V gene (reference sequence) yields SGHKS for CDR1 and YYEKEE for CDR2. V is shortened by 2 bases, J by 1 base, and the region joining them spans 9 bases.